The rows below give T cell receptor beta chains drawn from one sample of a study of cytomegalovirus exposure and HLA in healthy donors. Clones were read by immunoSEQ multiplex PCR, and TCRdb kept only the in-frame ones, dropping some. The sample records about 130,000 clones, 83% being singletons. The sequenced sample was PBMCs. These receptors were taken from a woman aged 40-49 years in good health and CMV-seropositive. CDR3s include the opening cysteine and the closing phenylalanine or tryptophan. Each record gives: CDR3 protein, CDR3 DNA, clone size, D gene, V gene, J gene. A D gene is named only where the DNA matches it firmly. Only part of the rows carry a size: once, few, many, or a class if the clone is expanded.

CDR3 protein: CASSYGAGVNYEQYF; CDR3 DNA: TGTGCCAGCAGTTACGGCGCGGGAGTGAACTACGAGCAGTACTTC; clone size: .; D gene: TRBD2; V gene: TRBV6-5; J gene: TRBJ2-7
CDR3 protein: CASSSYTDTQYF; CDR3 DNA: TGTGCCAGCAGCTCCTACACAGATACGCAGTATTTT; clone size: .; D gene: .; V gene: TRBV5-4; J gene: TRBJ2-3
CDR3 protein: CASSSRTGFSTEAFF; CDR3 DNA: TGTGCCAGCAGCTCCAGGACAGGGTTTTCAACTGAAGCTTTCTTT; clone size: .; D gene: TRBD1; V gene: TRBV7-8; J gene: TRBJ1-1
CDR3 protein: CASSVDVVAAGNNEQFF; CDR3 DNA: TGTGCCAGCAGCGTAGATGTCGTTGCGGCGGGGAACAATGAGCAGTTCTTC; clone size: .; D gene: .; V gene: TRBV9; J gene: TRBJ2-1
CDR3 protein: CASSLADQEGEAFF; CDR3 DNA: TGTGCCAGCAGCTTAGCGGACCAGGAGGGTGAAGCTTTCTTT; clone size: .; D gene: .; V gene: TRBV7-2; J gene: TRBJ1-1
CDR3 protein: CASSLSRNQETQYF; CDR3 DNA: TGTGCCAGCAGTTTATCGCGGAACCAAGAGACCCAGTACTTC; clone size: few; D gene: .; V gene: TRBV27; J gene: TRBJ2-5
CDR3 protein: CASSARDGTSWGYTF; CDR3 DNA: TGTGCCAGCAGCGCCAGGGATGGGACTTCTTGGGGCTACACCTTC; clone size: .; D gene: .; V gene: TRBV7-2; J gene: TRBJ1-2
CDR3 protein: CSVRSGQETQYF; CDR3 DNA: TGCAGCGTACGTAGCGGACAAGAGACCCAGTACTTC; clone size: .; D gene: .; V gene: TRBV29-1; J gene: TRBJ2-5
CDR3 protein: CASSRIDRTDTQYF; CDR3 DNA: TGCGCCAGCAGCCGGATCGACAGGACTGATACGCAGTATTTT; clone size: .; D gene: .; V gene: TRBV4-1; J gene: TRBJ2-3
CDR3 protein: CASSFGGRSDTQYF; CDR3 DNA: TGTGCCAGCAGCTTCGGGGGGCGGTCAGATACGCAGTATTTT; clone size: .; D gene: .; V gene: TRBV5-6; J gene: TRBJ2-3
CDR3 protein: CASSLGQPTQPQHF; CDR3 DNA: TGTGCCAGCAGCTTGGGACAGCCGACCCAGCCCCAGCATTTT; clone size: .; D gene: .; V gene: TRBV5-5; J gene: TRBJ1-5
CDR3 protein: CASSFSGQPLYGYTF; CDR3 DNA: TGTGCCAGCAGTTTCAGTGGACAGCCTCTCTATGGCTACACCTTC; clone size: once; D gene: .; V gene: TRBV27; J gene: TRBJ1-2
CDR3 protein: CSSSLGADIYGYTF; CDR3 DNA: TGTTCCAGCAGCTTAGGGGCGGACATCTATGGCTACACCTTC; clone size: .; D gene: .; V gene: TRBV7-9; J gene: TRBJ1-2
CDR3 protein: CASSILSGPNTGELFF; CDR3 DNA: TGCGCCAGCAGCATTCTTAGCGGACCTAACACCGGGGAGCTGTTTTTT; clone size: few; D gene: .; V gene: TRBV5-1; J gene: TRBJ2-2
CDR3 protein: CASSLGTNTDTQYF; CDR3 DNA: TGTGCCAGCAGCTTAGGGACAAACACAGATACGCAGTATTTT; clone size: .; D gene: .; V gene: TRBV7-8; J gene: TRBJ2-3
CDR3 protein: CASSLISGRGYNEQFF; CDR3 DNA: TGTGCCAGCAGCTTGATTAGCGGGAGGGGGTACAATGAGCAGTTCTTC; clone size: .; D gene: TRBD2; V gene: TRBV5-5; J gene: TRBJ2-1
CDR3 protein: CASSPKRQLNTEAFF; CDR3 DNA: TGTGCCAGCAGCCCAAAACGACAGCTTAACACTGAAGCTTTCTTT; clone size: few; D gene: .; V gene: TRBV11-2; J gene: TRBJ1-1